The sequence of this TCR beta chain was determined in a study of blood T cell repertoires in COVID-19. As handled by the study authors: Amplification of reference gene primers provided the estimated nucleated cell counts. Some clones are missing from TCRdb's copy, which holds only in-frame ones; the method was immunoSEQ multiplex PCR. V and J calls and clone size are as listed in that table; D and trimming were resolved from the DNA. The sample lists under 200,000 clones; 75% to 90% were seen once. The sequence derives from an older woman who had recovered from COVID-19. The specimen was PBMCs or T cells enriched from blood (not recorded which).

CDR3 residues: CASSGYRDRDHEQFF. CDR3 DNA sequence: TGTGCCAGCAGCGGTTACCGGGACAGGGACCATGAGCAGTTCTTC. The V call is TRBV5-4, the J call TRBJ2-1; 9 bases line up with TRBD1. CDR1 is SGHNT and CDR2 is YYREEE in the germline V gene (reference sequence). The CDR3 covers 15 residues. Trimming cost V 4 bases and J 8 bases; bases outside gene matches: 10.